This is a list of T cell receptor beta chains from one sample in a study of blood T cell repertoires in COVID-19. Here immunoSEQ multiplex PCR was the method, and the copy in TCRdb shows in-frame clones only, minus some. The sample lists hundreds of thousands of clones; 89% were seen once. The sequencing input was PBMCs or T cells enriched from blood (not recorded which). These TCRs come from a woman in her thirties or forties who had recovered from COVID-19. The CDR3 runs from the conserved cysteine through the conserved F or W. A D gene is named only where the DNA matches it firmly. Size is stated for part of the rows, as once, few or many counts, or as a class when the clone is expanded.

d_call | j_call | clone_size | v_call | cdr3_aa | cdr3_nt
- | TRBJ1-5 | - | TRBV7-2 | CASSLYTLVSNQPQHF | TGTGCCAGCAGCTTATACACCCTAGTTAGCAATCAGCCCCAGCATTTT
- | TRBJ2-7 | - | TRBV7-9 | CASSLGLAHEQYF | TGTGCCAGCAGCTTAGGGCTTGCCCACGAGCAGTACTTC
TRBD2 | TRBJ2-1 | - | TRBV30 | CAWSPSGIGDEQFF | TGTGCCTGGAGCCCTAGCGGGATAGGAGATGAGCAGTTCTTC
- | TRBJ2-5 | - | TRBV29-1 | CSVPPGMGETQYF | TGCAGCGTTCCCCCCGGGATGGGGGAGACCCAGTACTTC
- | TRBJ2-2 | - | TRBV7-2 | CASSLRGITGELFF | TGTGCCAGCAGCTTAAGAGGGATCACCGGGGAGCTGTTTTTT
- | TRBJ2-7 | - | TRBV11-2 | CASSTSSQGWYEQYF | TGTGCCAGCAGCACCTCCTCACAGGGCTGGTACGAGCAGTACTTC
- | TRBJ1-2 | - | TRBV5-4 | CASSGRSLRDGYTF | TGTGCCAGCAGCGGGAGGAGTCTGCGGGATGGCTACACCTTC
TRBD1 | TRBJ2-5 | - | TRBV19 | CASSPRDRGQETQYF | TGTGCCAGTAGTCCCCGGGACAGAGGCCAAGAGACCCAGTACTTC
- | TRBJ1-2 | - | TRBV9 | CASSVVAVPMDYTF | TGTGCCAGCAGCGTAGTAGCGGTCCCTATGGACTACACCTTC
TRBD2 | TRBJ2-3 | - | TRBV7-3 | CASSSKGGGATDTQYF | TGTGCCAGCAGCTCGAAGGGCGGGGGGGCGACAGATACGCAGTATTTT
TRBD1 | TRBJ2-3 | - | TRBV9 | CASSEPDRDSTDTQYF | TGTGCCAGCAGCGAACCCGACAGGGATAGCACAGATACGCAGTATTTT
- | TRBJ2-2 | - | TRBV7-2 | CASSYRAGRNTGELFF | TGTGCCAGCAGCTACAGGGCAGGGAGGAACACCGGGGAGCTGTTTTTT
TRBD2 | TRBJ2-7 | - | TRBV2 | CASSELQREGYEQYF | TGTGCCAGCAGTGAACTCCAGCGGGAGGGGTACGAGCAGTACTTC
- | TRBJ1-2 | - | TRBV7-2 | CASSLGPYGYTF | TGTGCCAGCAGCCTAGGGCCCTATGGCTACACCTTC
TRBD1 | TRBJ2-7 | - | TRBV7-6 | CASSLGQGATYEQYF | TGTGCCAGCAGCCTAGGACAGGGGGCTACCTACGAGCAGTACTTC
TRBD2 | TRBJ2-5 | - | TRBV5-1 | CASSPLRAGGQETQYF | TGCGCCAGCAGCCCGCTAAGAGCGGGAGGCCAAGAGACCCAGTACTTC
- | TRBJ2-1 | - | TRBV11-2 | CASLDLTSYNEQFF | TGTGCCAGCTTGGACTTGACTTCCTACAATGAGCAGTTCTTC
- | TRBJ2-7 | - | TRBV5-1 | CASSLEPSSYEQYF | TGCGCCAGCAGCTTGGAACCCAGCTCCTACGAGCAGTACTTC
TRBD2 | TRBJ2-5 | - | TRBV7-3 | CASSLRGGSGETQYF | TGTGCCAGCAGCTTAAGGGGCGGGAGCGGGGAGACCCAGTACTTC
- | TRBJ1-4 | - | TRBV7-9 | CASSLAGGENEKLFF | TGTGCCAGCAGCTTAGCGGGAGGGGAAAATGAAAAACTGTTTTTT
TRBD2 | TRBJ2-7 | - | TRBV7-9 | CASSLVAGGISYEQYF | TGTGCCAGCAGCTTAGTAGCGGGAGGTATCTCCTACGAGCAGTACTTC
TRBD1 | TRBJ2-7 | - | TRBV28 | CASTSQGANSYEQYF | TGTGCCAGCACTTCACAGGGGGCGAACTCCTACGAGCAGTACTTC
TRBD1 | TRBJ2-1 | - | TRBV19 | CASSIERTGGFSYNEQFF | TGTGCCAGTAGTATAGAGAGGACAGGGGGATTTTCCTACAATGAGCAGTTCTTC
TRBD2 | TRBJ2-3 | - | TRBV11-2 | CASSILLAGNTDTQYF | TGTGCCAGCAGCATATTACTAGCGGGGAACACAGATACGCAGTATTTT
- | TRBJ2-3 | - | TRBV7-2 | CASSLDRAEGQYF | TGTGCCAGCAGCTTAGATAGGGCCGAGGGGCAGTATTTT
- | TRBJ1-4 | - | TRBV6-2/TRBV6-3 | CASSYSGEGGEKLFF | TGTGCCAGCAGTTACTCCGGGGAGGGTGGTGAAAAACTGTTTTTT
TRBD2 | TRBJ2-1 | - | TRBV5-1 | CASSSSGLAGGSYNEQFF | TGCGCCAGCAGCTCCTCGGGACTAGCGGGAGGCTCCTACAATGAGCAGTTCTTC
TRBD1 | TRBJ1-1 | - | TRBV6-5 | CASSWGQGLTEAFF | TGTGCCAGCAGTTGGGGACAGGGTCTCACTGAAGCTTTCTTT
TRBD1 | TRBJ2-7 | few | TRBV5-5 | CASSGQGFYEQYF | TGTGCCAGCAGCGGACAGGGGTTCTACGAGCAGTACTTC
TRBD2 | TRBJ2-3 | - | TRBV7-2 | CASSRKTSGTDTQYF | TGTGCCAGCAGCCGTAAGACTAGCGGGACAGATACGCAGTATTTT
TRBD1 | TRBJ2-7 | - | TRBV7-3 | CASSLIGAFCGQAHEQYF | TGTGCCAGCAGCTTAATTGGGGCTTTCTGTGGACAGGCCCACGAGCAGTACTTC
- | TRBJ1-3 | - | TRBV29-1 | CSALRTAGNTIYF | TGCAGCGCCCTCCGGACAGCTGGAAACACCATATATTTT
TRBD1 | TRBJ1-2 | - | TRBV5-1 | CASSLLQGASGYTF | TGCGCCAGCAGCTTGTTACAGGGGGCCTCTGGCTACACCTTC
- | TRBJ2-5 | - | TRBV6-1 | CASSEAMAQGPQETQYF | TGTGCCAGCAGTGAAGCAATGGCACAGGGACCTCAAGAGACCCAGTACTTC
- | TRBJ2-3 | - | TRBV24-1 | CATSDPTSTDTQYF | TGTGCCACCAGTGATCCGACTAGCACAGATACGCAGTATTTT
- | TRBJ1-2 | - | TRBV28 | CASSYLQGLYGYTF | TGTGCCAGCAGTTACCTTCAGGGCCTCTATGGCTACACCTTC
TRBD1 | TRBJ1-1 | - | TRBV12-3/TRBV12-4 | CASTAGGFLEAFF | TGTGCCAGCACTGCAGGGGGGTTCCTCGAAGCTTTCTTT
TRBD1 | TRBJ2-3 | - | TRBV19 | CASSIEAGDRATDTQYF | TGTGCCAGTAGTATCGAGGCTGGGGACAGGGCCACAGATACGCAGTATTTT
- | TRBJ2-3 | - | TRBV13 | CASTLDSRPTDTQYF | TGTGCCAGCACCTTGGACTCCCGTCCCACAGATACGCAGTATTTT
- | TRBJ2-2 | - | TRBV15 | CATSRALDFGYTGELFF | TGTGCCACCAGCAGAGCCCTAGACTTTGGCTACACCGGGGAGCTGTTTTTT
- | TRBJ2-7 | - | TRBV7-9 | CASSLAGGYEQYF | TGTGCCAGCAGCTTAGCGGGAGGATACGAGCAGTACTTC
- | TRBJ2-4 | - | TRBV19 | CASSNTGRDIQYF | TGTGCCAGTAGTAACACAGGGAGGGACATTCAGTACTTC
- | TRBJ1-2 | - | TRBV28 | CASSGIGGWAAYGYTF | TGTGCCAGCAGTGGAATAGGAGGATGGGCTGCCTATGGCTACACCTTC